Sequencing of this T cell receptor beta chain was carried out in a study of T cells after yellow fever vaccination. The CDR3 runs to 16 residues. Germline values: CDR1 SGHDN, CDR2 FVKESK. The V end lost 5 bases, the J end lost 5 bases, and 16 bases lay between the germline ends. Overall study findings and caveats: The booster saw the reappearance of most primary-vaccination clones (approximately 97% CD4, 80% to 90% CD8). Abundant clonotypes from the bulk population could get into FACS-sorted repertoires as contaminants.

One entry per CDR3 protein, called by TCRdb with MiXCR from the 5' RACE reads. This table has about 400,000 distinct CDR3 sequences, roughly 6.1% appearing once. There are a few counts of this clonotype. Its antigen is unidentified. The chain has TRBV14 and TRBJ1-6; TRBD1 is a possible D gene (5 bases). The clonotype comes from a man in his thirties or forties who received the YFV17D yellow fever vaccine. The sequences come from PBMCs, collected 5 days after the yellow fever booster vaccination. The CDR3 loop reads CASSFPRDRDNSPLHF. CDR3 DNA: TGTGCCAGCAGCTTTCCCAGGGACCGAGATAATTCACCCCTCCACTTT.